This T cell receptor (beta chain) was documented in a study of cytomegalovirus exposure and HLA in healthy donors. As for the study in general: Early release data held 85 million or so unique TCRs from HLA-typed donors. Study-wide results and caveats: According to the study, roughly 160 TCR beta chains were cytomegalovirus-associated. Per a prior analysis, the majority of TCR beta V segments were productive roughly 90% or roughly 30% of the time.

Each donor was healthy, and each was a bone marrow donor. The PCR was carried out with 60 Vbeta primers and 13 Jbeta primers. The repertoire was sequenced with immunoSEQ multiplex PCR; TCRdb's copy has only in-frame clones and lacks some. This sample has around 100,000 clones, with just under 75% found just once. Notes on this clone: Its target is unknown.

Sequenced material: PBMCs. The TCR originated in a man aged 45 to 65 in good health and CMV-seropositive.

The DNA for the CDR3 is TGCGCCAGCATGATTCGGAGTGGCCATGAGCAGTTCTTC. It is translated as CASMIRSGHEQFF. V is TRBV5-1 and J is TRBJ2-1; D gene unclear. The ends were cut back, 6 bases at V and 8 bases at J, with 15 bases in the middle. This CDR3 is 13 amino acids long. CDR1 and CDR2 from the germline V gene are SGHRS and YFSETQ.